One and the same sample provided the 21 T cell receptor beta chains below, sequenced in a study of cytomegalovirus exposure and HLA in healthy donors. PCR primers comprised 60 Vbeta and 13 Jbeta primers. Profiled with immunoSEQ multiplex PCR; TCRdb holds only in-frame clones, not every one. The table records about 160,000 clones, roughly 80% of them present only once. Sequencing was performed on PBMCs. The receptors come from a girl aged 2 to 10 in good health and CMV-seropositive.

V gene TRBV10-3 combines with J gene TRBJ2-3, with 9 bases lining up with TRBD2. J gave up 2 bases and V 3 bases, and 9 bases lay outside the gene matches. This CDR3 contains 17 residues. Looked up from germline, CDR1 is ENHRY and CDR2 is SYGVKD. The CDR3 DNA reads as TGTGCCATCAGTGACAGGGTAGCGGGAGTTGACACAGATACGCAGTATTTT. The encoded protein is CAISDRVAGVDTDTQYF.

The chain has TRBV5-6 and TRBJ1-3; no clear D gene. With 4 bases removed from V and 5 bases from J, the gap between germline ends came to 16 bases. CDR3 length: 15 amino acids. In germline, CDR1 is SGHDT, CDR2 YYEEEE. CDR3 DNA sequence: TGTGCCAGCAGCGTTTTCAGTGACGGGAGAAACACCATATATTTT. The encoded protein is CASSVFSDGRNTIYF.

This chain joins TRBV28 and TRBJ2-7, with 13 bases lining up with TRBD2. This CDR3 has 13 amino acids. CDR1 is MDHEN, CDR2 SYDVKM, per germline. As DNA, the CDR3 is TGTGCTCAGTCCCGGACTAGCGGGAGCGAGCAGTACTTC. Translating gives CAQSRTSGSEQYF.

The rearrangement uses TRBV15 and TRBJ2-7, with 7 nucleotides matching TRBD2. Germline values: CDR1 LNHNV, CDR2 YYDKDF (reference sequence). V was pared by 2 bases and J by 2 bases, with 9 bases of the junction left unmatched. The CDR3 extends over 16 amino acids. The CDR3 nucleotides are TGTGCCACCAGCAGACCCCTCTCTAGCGGACCCTACGAGCAGTACTTC. Encoded protein: CATSRPLSSGPYEQYF.

The rearrangement uses TRBV19 and TRBJ2-1; TRBD2 aligns across 12 bases. Trimming cost V 1 base and J 12 bases; bases outside gene matches: 7. The CDR3 has 15 residues. Germline lookup yields CDR1 LNHDA and CDR2 SQIVND (reference sequence). As DNA, the CDR3 is TGTGCCAGTAGTATAGCTGGACTAGCGGGATCGTCGCAGTTCTTC. Translated: CASSIAGLAGSSQFF.

The chain employs TRBV19 and TRBJ1-2, with TRBD1 matching 8 bases. Germline values: CDR1 LNHDA, CDR2 SQIVND (reference sequence). Trimming removed 3 bases from V and 8 bases from J; junction bases left unmatched: 11. CDR3 length: 15 residues. CDR3 loop: CASSMGIPGGDGYTF. As DNA, the CDR3 is TGTGCCAGTAGTATGGGGATCCCAGGGGGCGACGGCTACACCTTC.

The V call is TRBV10-1, the J call TRBJ2-7, with TRBD1 matching 12 bases. The CDR3 has 19 residues. Germline trimming cut 3 bases from V and 12 bases from J; bases unmatched to any gene: 24. Germline V gives CDR1 WNHNN, CDR2 SYGVQD (reference sequence). The CDR3 region has the DNA TGCGCCAGCAGTGATTTCGGGGACAGGGGGCTAGTCTTTGGTTGGTGCCGGTACTTC. Translated, it gives CASSDFGDRGLVFGWCRYF.

This chain connects TRBV12-5 to TRBJ2-6, with 8 bases matching TRBD1. The CDR3 is 19 amino acids. The V segment lost 1 base and the J segment 0 bases; nucleotides outside the gene matches: 8. Per the germline V gene, CDR1 is LGHNT and CDR2 is FRNRAP. CDR3 DNA sequence: TGTGCTAGTGGTTTGGCCCGGACAGGGAAAACCTCTGGGGCCAACGTCCTGACTTTC. It yields the protein CASGLARTGKTSGANVLTF.

The V and J genes are TRBV30 and TRBJ2-1, with TRBD1 identical over 7 bases. This CDR3 region has 13 residues. V shed 4 bases and J 7 bases; nucleotides not matched to a gene: 7. The V gene's germline CDR1 is GTSNPN and CDR2 SVGIG (reference sequence). CDR3 loop: CAWNRGPGNEQFF. The CDR3 DNA sequence: TGTGCCTGGAACAGGGGCCCAGGGAATGAGCAGTTCTTC.

The genes are TRBV10-1 and TRBJ2-4; tentatively, D is TRBD2 (7 bases). The CDR3 length is 16 residues. Germline values: CDR1 WNHNN, CDR2 SYGVQD (reference sequence). Trimming removed 2 bases at V and 0 bases at J, with 11 bases between. CDR3 protein: CASSEGGAAAKNIQYF. The CDR3 DNA reads as TGCGCCAGCAGTGAGGGGGGGGCTGCAGCCAAAAACATTCAGTACTTC.

This clone was counted a single time. J is TRBJ2-5 and V is TRBV7-4, with 7 bases lining up with TRBD1. The CDR3 extends over 12 amino acids. The trim removed 7 bases at V and 3 bases at J, leaving 2 bases unmatched. Germline V gene sequence: CDR1 SGHVT, CDR2 SQSDAQ. This CDR3 reads CASTQGEETQYF. DNA for the CDR3: TGTGCCAGCACGCAGGGGGAAGAGACCCAGTACTTC.

V usage is TRBV5-6 and J usage is TRBJ2-2; D not certain. V lost 5 bases and J lost 0, with 8 bases in between. This CDR3 contains 14 residues. Per the germline V gene, CDR1 is SGHDT and CDR2 is YYEEEE. The CDR3 protein is CASSSLTNTGELFF. The CDR3 bases are TGTGCCAGCAGTTCTCTTACGAACACCGGGGAGCTGTTTTTT.

V is TRBV6-5 and J is TRBJ2-1; 8 bases agree with TRBD2. CDR3 length: 13 residues. The V and J ends lost 10 bases and 7 bases, in that order; junction bases with no gene match: 9. From germline, CDR1 is MNHEY and CDR2 SVGAGI. Here the CDR3 DNA reads TGTGCCACCGGCCGGGAGGGCCTTAATGAGCAGTTCTTC. It specifies CATGREGLNEQFF.

The chain links TRBV30 to TRBJ2-3, with TRBD2 identical over 7 bases. Germline trimming cut 5 bases from V and 1 base from J; bases unmatched to any gene: 3. Germline V gene data show CDR1 as GTSNPN and CDR2 as SVGIG (reference sequence). The CDR3 extends over 13 amino acids. CDR3 residues: CAWGSGGTDTQYF. As DNA, the CDR3 is TGTGCCTGGGGAAGCGGGGGCACAGATACGCAGTATTTT. Looking up the rest from reference TRBV30 and TRBJ2-3 gives the full variable domain: SQTIHQWPATLVQPVGSPLSLECTVEGTSNPNLYWYRQAAGRGLQLLFYSVGIGQISSEVPQNLSASRPQDRQFILSSKKLLLSDSGFYLCAWGSGGTDTQYFGPGTRLTVL.

This clone was seen a single time. The CDR3 DNA sequence: TGTGCCAGCAGCGGGAGCGGTCTAGCCAAAAACATTCAGTACTTC. Protein: CASSGSGLAKNIQYF. The V and J genes are TRBV2 and TRBJ2-4; weak D call: TRBD2 (6 bases). Germline V gene lookup returns CDR1 SNHLY and CDR2 FYNNEI. V lost 6 bases, J lost 0 bases, and 12 bases lay in between. The CDR3 sequence is 15 residues long. Looking up the rest from reference TRBV2 and TRBJ2-4 gives the full variable domain: EPEVTQTPSHQVTQMGQEVILRCVPISNHLYFYWYRQILGQKVEFLVSFYNNEISEKSEIFDDQFSVERPDGSNFTLKIRSTKLEDSAMYFCASSGSGLAKNIQYFGAGTRLSVL.

The rearrangement links TRBV30 to TRBJ2-2; 9 nucleotides align to TRBD2. V gave up 3 bases and J gave up 4 bases; unmatched junction bases: 3. CDR1 is GTSNPN and CDR2 is SVGIG in the germline V gene (reference sequence). This CDR3 region has 14 residues. CDR3 coding DNA: TGTGCCTGGAGACCTAGCGGGGCCACCGGGGAGCTGTTTTTT. This translates into CAWRPSGATGELFF. The full variable domain, rest sourced from reference TRBV30 and TRBJ2-2, is SQTIHQWPATLVQPVGSPLSLECTVEGTSNPNLYWYRQAAGRGLQLLFYSVGIGQISSEVPQNLSASRPQDRQFILSSKKLLLSDSGFYLCAWRPSGATGELFFGEGSRLTVL.

This clone has just a few counts. V gene TRBV6-1 combines with J gene TRBJ2-7; TRBD1 might be the D (5 bases). Germline V gives CDR1 MNHNS, CDR2 SASEGT. The CDR3 loop spans 16 amino acids. The V and J ends lost 2 bases and 4 bases respectively, with 18 bases between them. The CDR3 sequence is CASSEWGRKSKYEQYF. CDR3 bases: TGTGCCAGCAGTGAATGGGGCAGAAAGTCGAAATACGAGCAGTACTTC.

V usage is TRBV15 and J usage is TRBJ1-1; the D is unclear. V was shortened by 0 bases and J by 4 bases, with 9 bases between the two germline ends. This CDR3 spans 14 amino acids. The V gene's germline CDR1 is LNHNV and CDR2 YYDKDF (reference sequence). The CDR3 reads CATSRDVLSTEAFF. CDR3 sequence (DNA): TGTGCCACCAGCAGAGATGTCCTATCCACTGAAGCTTTCTTT.

This clone was observed once. The chain is built from TRBV27 and TRBJ2-1; 7 bases line up with TRBD2. Germline V gives CDR1 MNHEY, CDR2 SMNVEV (reference sequence). The CDR3 has 14 residues. J lost 7 bases, V lost 9 bases, and 12 bases had no gene match. The CDR3, as DNA: TGTGCCAGTCGGAAAGGACTAGGTTTAAATGAGCAGTTCTTC. Residues: CASRKGLGLNEQFF.

The chain couples TRBV7-9 to TRBJ1-2; TRBD1 aligns across 11 bases. Germline loops: CDR1 SEHNR, CDR2 FQNEAQ (reference sequence). This CDR3 spans 14 amino acids. V dropped 6 bases and J dropped 6; count of bases not matched to a gene: 6. The CDR3 loop reads CASSPSGQGDGYTF. In DNA, the CDR3 is TGTGCCAGCAGTCCCTCGGGACAGGGGGATGGCTACACCTTC. Filled out from reference TRBV7-9 and TRBJ1-2, the complete variable domain reads DTGVSQNPRHKITKRGQNVTFRCDPISEHNRLYWYRQTLGQGPEFLTYFQNEAQLEKSRLLSDRFSAERPKGSFSTLEIQRTEQGDSAMYLCASSPSGQGDGYTFGSGTRLTVV.

V usage is TRBV15 and J usage is TRBJ1-4; no clear D. CDR3 length: 14 residues. Germline-derived CDR1 and CDR2 are LNHNV and YYDKDF (reference sequence). The V and J ends lost 6 bases and 4 bases respectively, with 12 bases between them. This chain's CDR3 is CATREALGNEKLFF. Here the CDR3 DNA reads TGTGCCACCAGAGAGGCGCTGGGTAATGAAAAACTGTTTTTT. Complete variable domain (other parts from reference TRBV15 and TRBJ1-4): DAMVIQNPRYQVTQFGKPVTLSCSQTLNHNVMYWYQQKSSQAPKLLFHYYDKDFNNEADTPDNFQSRRPNTSFCFLDIRSPGLGDTAMYLCATREALGNEKLFFGSGTQLSVL.